This T cell receptor (beta chain) was identified during a study of T cell repertoires in cytomegalovirus infection. Study as a whole: Well-studied HLA-B-restricted epitopes and recently identified HLA-C-restricted epitopes of CMV were both used in the study.

MiXCR, run by TCRdb on the reads, gives a single entry per CDR3 protein. Found here are 450,000 to 550,000 distinct CDR3 sequences, approximately 40% of them singletons; the top ten hold around 44%. On this clonotype: Its specificity is unknown.

General study findings and limits: CMV-specific TCR beta clonotypes restricted by HLA-C dominated the ex vivo response.

The sequencing used cultured PBMCs, collected from culture after CMV antigen stimulation. This receptor was identified in a human donor in good health (CMV status not recorded). Some clones in this sample may be carry-over from other donors' samples.

CDR3 in amino acids: CASSRRGSGAGELFF. The DNA for the CDR3 is TGTGCCAGCAGCCGAAGGGGCTCCGGGGCCGGGGAGCTGTTTTTT. The chain carries TRBV7-2 and TRBJ2-2; perhaps D is TRBD1 or TRBD2 (5 bases each). The germline V gene has CDR1 SGHTA and CDR2 FQGNSA. The CDR3 is made up of 15 amino acids. Trimming pared 5 bases from V and 6 bases from J, leaving 16 bases between.